This T cell receptor (beta chain) was found in a study of T cells after posttransplantation cyclophosphamide. Sequenced by immunoSEQ multiplex PCR; TCRdb stores in-frame clones only, minus some. Of about 47,000 clones in the sample, 94% were seen once. Germline lookup yields CDR1 MNHNS and CDR2 SASEGT. V gave up 6 bases and J gave up 3 bases, with 14 bases separating them. The CDR3 covers 14 residues. V and J are TRBV6-1 and TRBJ1-2; a weak D match, TRBD1 (5 bases). This TCR was sampled from a woman between 25 and 40 years old in good health and a related stem cell transplant donor. The specimen sequenced was PBMCs. The CDR3: CASSQGAIYYGYTF. CDR3 bases: TGTGCCAGCAGCCAAGGGGCCATATACTATGGCTACACCTTC.